This T cell receptor beta chain is from a study of OX40 agonist ivuxolimab in advanced cancers. Turning to the study itself: Ivuxolimab, an antibody that agonizes OX40 (CD134), was administered to the patients.

Trimming removed 3 bases at V and 2 bases at J, with 10 bases between. Per germline, CDR1 PRHDT and CDR2 FYEKMQ (reference sequence). The CDR3 consists of 14 residues. The repertoire was sequenced with immunoSEQ multiplex PCR; TCRdb's copy has only in-frame clones and lacks some. This sample has fewer than 30,000 clones, with about nine tenths found just once. The source was CD4+ or CD8+ T cells sorted from blood, collected in a trial of the OX40 agonist ivuxolimab. This sequence was found in an adult with an advanced solid tumor such as melanoma, head and neck, liver or kidney cancer. The rearrangement links TRBV13 to TRBJ1-1; D is perhaps TRBD1 (5 bases). CDR3 nucleotide sequence: TGTGCCAGCAGCTTTCGGGGGATTAACACTGAAGCTTTCTTT. This encodes CASSFRGINTEAFF.